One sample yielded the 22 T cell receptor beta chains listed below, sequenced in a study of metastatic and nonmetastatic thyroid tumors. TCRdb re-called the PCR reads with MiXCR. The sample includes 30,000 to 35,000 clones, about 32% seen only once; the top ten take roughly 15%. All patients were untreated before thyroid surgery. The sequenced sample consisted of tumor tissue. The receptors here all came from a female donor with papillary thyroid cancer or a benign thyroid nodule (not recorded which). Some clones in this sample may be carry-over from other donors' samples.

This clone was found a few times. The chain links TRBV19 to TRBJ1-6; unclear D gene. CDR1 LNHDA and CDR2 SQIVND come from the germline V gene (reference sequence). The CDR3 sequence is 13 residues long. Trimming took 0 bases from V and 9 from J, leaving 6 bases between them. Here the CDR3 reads CASSIDRLSPLHF. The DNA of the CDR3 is TGTGCCAGTAGTATAGATCGGCTTTCACCCCTCCACTTT.

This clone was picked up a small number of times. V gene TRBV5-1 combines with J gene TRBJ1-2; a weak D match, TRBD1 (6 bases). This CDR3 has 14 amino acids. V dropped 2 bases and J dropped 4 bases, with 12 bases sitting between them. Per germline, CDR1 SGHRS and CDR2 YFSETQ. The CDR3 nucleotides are TGCGCCAGCAGCTTTGGGGGCGGAGGCTATGGCTACACCTTC. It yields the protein CASSFGGGGYGYTF.

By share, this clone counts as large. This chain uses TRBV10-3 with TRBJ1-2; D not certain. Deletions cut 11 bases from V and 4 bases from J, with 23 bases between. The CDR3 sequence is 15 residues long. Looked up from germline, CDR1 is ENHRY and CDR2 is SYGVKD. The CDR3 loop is CAVSGPSGFSYGYTF. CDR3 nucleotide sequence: TGTGCCGTCTCTGGGCCTTCCGGTTTTTCCTATGGCTACACCTTC.

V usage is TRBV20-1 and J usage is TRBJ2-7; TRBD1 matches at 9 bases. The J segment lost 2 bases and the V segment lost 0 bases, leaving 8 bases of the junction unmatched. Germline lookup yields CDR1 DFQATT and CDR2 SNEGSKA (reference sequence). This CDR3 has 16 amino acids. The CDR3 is CSARDGQGTGTYEQYF. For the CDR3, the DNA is TGCAGTGCTAGAGATGGACAGGGGACAGGGACCTACGAGCAGTACTTC.

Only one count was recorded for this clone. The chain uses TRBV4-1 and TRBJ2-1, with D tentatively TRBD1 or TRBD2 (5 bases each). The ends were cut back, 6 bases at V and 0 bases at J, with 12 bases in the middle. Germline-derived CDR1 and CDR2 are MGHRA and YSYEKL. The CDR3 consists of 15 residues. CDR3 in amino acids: CASSGSGTSYNEQFF. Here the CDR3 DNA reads TGCGCCAGCAGTGGTTCCGGGACCTCCTACAATGAGCAGTTCTTC.

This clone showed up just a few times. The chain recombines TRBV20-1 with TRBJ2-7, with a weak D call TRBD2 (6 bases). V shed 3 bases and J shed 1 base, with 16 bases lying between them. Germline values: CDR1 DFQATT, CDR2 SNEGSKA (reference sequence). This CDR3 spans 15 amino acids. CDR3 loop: CSASGGASVSYEQYF. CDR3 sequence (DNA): TGCAGTGCTAGTGGTGGGGCTAGCGTTTCCTACGAGCAGTACTTC.

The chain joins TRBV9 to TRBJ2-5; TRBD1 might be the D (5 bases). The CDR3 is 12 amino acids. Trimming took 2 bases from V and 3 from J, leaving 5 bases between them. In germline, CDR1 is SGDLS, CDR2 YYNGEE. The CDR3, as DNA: TGTGCCAGCAGCGTCAGGGAAGAGACCCAGTACTTC. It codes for CASSVREETQYF.

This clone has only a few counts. CDR3 region: CASRLTLGLAGDYTQYF. CDR3 sequence (DNA): TGTGCCAGCAGACTTACCCTCGGACTAGCGGGAGACTATACGCAGTATTTT. The chain carries TRBV27 and TRBJ2-3, with 13 bases lining up with TRBD2. The CDR3 consists of 17 residues. Unmatched junction bases numbered 13, after V lost 6 bases and J lost 7 bases. CDR1 is MNHEY, CDR2 SMNVEV, per germline (reference sequence).

CDR3 loop: CASSPDPYHGTYNEQFF. DNA of the CDR3: TGTGCCAGCTCACCCGACCCATATCACGGGACATACAATGAGCAGTTCTTC. V is TRBV18 and J is TRBJ2-1, with a possible D match to TRBD1 (6 bases). CDR1 is KGHSH and CDR2 is LQKENI in the germline V gene. With 3 bases removed from V and 4 bases from J, the gap between germline ends came to 19 bases. The CDR3 consists of 17 residues.

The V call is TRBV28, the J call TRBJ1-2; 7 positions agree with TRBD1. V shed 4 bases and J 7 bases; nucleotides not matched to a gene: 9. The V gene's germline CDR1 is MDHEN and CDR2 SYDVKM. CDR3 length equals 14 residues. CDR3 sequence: CASSSYTGVVGYTF. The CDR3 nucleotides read TGTGCCAGCAGTTCTTATACAGGGGTCGTTGGCTACACCTTC.

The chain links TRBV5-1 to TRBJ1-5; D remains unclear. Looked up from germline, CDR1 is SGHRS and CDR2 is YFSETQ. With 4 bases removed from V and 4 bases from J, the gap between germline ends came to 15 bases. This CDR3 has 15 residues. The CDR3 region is CASSPGLGGNQPQHF. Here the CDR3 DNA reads TGCGCCAGCAGCCCGGGCCTTGGAGGGAATCAGCCCCAGCATTTT.

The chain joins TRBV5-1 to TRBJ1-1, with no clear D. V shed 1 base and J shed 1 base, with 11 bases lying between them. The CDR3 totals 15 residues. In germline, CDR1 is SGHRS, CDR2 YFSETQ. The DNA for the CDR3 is TGCGCCAGCAGCTTGTCTTTCAAGCAGAACACTGAAGCTTTCTTT. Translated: CASSLSFKQNTEAFF.

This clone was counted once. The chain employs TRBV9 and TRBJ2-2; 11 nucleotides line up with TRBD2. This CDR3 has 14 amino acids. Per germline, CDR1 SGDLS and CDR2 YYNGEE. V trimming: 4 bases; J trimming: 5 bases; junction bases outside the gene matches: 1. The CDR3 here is CASSRLAGTGELFF. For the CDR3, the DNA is TGTGCCAGCAGCAGACTAGCGGGGACCGGGGAGCTGTTTTTT.

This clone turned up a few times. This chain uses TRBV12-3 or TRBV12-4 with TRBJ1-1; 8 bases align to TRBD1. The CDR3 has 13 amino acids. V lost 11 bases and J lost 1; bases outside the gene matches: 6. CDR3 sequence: CACNRGGNTEAFF. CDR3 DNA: TGTGCCTGCAACAGGGGGGGGAACACTGAAGCTTTCTTT.

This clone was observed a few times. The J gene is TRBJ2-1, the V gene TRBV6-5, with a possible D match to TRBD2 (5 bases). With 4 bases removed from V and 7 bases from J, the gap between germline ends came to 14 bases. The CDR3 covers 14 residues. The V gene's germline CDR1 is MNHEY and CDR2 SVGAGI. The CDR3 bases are TGTGCCAGCAGTTCGAACACCGAGGGAAATGAGCAGTTCTTC. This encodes CASSSNTEGNEQFF.

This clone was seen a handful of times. The CDR3, as DNA: TGTGCCAGCGGGCAACTAGTTTCAGGCGCCGGGGAGCTGTTTTTT. Amino acids: CASGQLVSGAGELFF. This rearrangement joins TRBV6-2 or TRBV6-3 to TRBJ2-2; weak D call: TRBD2 (5 bases). The CDR3 is 15 amino acids. Germline values: CDR1 MNHEY, CDR2 SVGEGT. The V end was cut by 8 bases, the J end by 6 bases, with 19 bases between.

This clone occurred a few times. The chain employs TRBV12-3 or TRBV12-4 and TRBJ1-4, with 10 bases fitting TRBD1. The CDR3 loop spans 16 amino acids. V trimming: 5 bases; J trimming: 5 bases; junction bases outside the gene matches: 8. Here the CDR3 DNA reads TGTGCCAGCAGTCCTTCCGACAGGGGGCGGAATGAAAAACTGTTTTTT. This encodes CASSPSDRGRNEKLFF.

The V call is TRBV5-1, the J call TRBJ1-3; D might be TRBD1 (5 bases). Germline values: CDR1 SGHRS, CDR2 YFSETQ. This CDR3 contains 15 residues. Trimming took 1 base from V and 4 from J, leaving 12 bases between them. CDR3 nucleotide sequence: TGCGCCAGCAGCTTGCCCAGGGTCTCGGGAAACACCATATATTTT. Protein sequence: CASSLPRVSGNTIYF.

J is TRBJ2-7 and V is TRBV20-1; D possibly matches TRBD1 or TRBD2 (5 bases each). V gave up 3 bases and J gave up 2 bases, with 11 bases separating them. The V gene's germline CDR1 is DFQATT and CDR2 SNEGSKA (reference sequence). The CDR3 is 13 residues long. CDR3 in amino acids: CSASSPGPYEQYF. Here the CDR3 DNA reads TGCAGTGCTAGCAGCCCGGGACCCTACGAGCAGTACTTC.

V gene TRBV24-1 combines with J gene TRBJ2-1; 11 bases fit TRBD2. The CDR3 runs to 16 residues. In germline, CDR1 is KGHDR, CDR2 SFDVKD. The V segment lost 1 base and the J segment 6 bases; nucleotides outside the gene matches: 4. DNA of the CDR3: TGTGCCACCAGTGATTTCCCCGGACTAGCGGGCAATGAGCAGTTCTTC. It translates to CATSDFPGLAGNEQFF.

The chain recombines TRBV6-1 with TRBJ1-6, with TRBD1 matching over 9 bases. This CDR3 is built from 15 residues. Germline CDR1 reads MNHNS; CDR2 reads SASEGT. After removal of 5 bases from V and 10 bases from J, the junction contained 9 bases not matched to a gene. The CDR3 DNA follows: TGTGCCAGCAGTTTGGGACAGGGTTTTCGATCACCCCTCCACTTT. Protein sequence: CASSLGQGFRSPLHF.

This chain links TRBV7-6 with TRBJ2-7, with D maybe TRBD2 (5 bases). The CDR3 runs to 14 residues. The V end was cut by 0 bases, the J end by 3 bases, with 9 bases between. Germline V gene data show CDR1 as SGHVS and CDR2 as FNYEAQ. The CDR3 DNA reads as TGTGCCAGCAGCTTAGCCCGGGGAGACTACGAGCAGTACTTC. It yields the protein CASSLARGDYEQYF.